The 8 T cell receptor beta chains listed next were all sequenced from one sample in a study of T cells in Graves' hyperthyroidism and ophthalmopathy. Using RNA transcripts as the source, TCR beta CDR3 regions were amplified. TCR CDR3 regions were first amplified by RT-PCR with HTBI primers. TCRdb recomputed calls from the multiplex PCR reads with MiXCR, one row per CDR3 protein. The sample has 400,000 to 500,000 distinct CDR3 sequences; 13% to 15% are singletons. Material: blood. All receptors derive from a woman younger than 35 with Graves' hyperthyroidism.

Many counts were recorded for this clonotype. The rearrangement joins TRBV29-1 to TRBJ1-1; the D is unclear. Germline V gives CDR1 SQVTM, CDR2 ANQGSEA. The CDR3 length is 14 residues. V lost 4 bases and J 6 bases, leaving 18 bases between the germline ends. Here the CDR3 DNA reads TGCAGCGTTGGACGTTGGGGTCCCCCTCCTGAAGCTTTCTTT. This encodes CSVGRWGPPPEAFF.

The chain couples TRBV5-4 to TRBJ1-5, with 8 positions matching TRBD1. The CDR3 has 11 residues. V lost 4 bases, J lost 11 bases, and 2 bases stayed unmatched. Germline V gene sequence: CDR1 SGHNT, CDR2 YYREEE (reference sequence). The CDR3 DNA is TGTGCCAGCAGCCGGGGACAGGCCCAGCATTTT. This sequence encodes CASSRGQAQHF.

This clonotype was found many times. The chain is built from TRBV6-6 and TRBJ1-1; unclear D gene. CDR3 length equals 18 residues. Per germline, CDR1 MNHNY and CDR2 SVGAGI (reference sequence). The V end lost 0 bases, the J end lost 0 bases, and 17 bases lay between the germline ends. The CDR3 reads CASSYSRGSRALNTEAFF. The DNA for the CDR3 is TGTGCCAGCAGTTACTCCCGAGGATCACGGGCCCTGAACACTGAAGCTTTCTTT.

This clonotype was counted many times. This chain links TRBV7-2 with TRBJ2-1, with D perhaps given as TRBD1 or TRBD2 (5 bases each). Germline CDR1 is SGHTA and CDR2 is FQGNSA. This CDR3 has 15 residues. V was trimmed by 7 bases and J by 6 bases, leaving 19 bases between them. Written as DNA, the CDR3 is TGTGCCAGCACCGCAGGGACGTCGCTGGGCAATGAGCAGTTCTTC. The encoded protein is CASTAGTSLGNEQFF.

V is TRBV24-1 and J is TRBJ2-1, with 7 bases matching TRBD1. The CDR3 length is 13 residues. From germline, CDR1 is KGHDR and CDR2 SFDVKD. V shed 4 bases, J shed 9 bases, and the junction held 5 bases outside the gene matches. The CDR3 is CATSEPTGREQFF. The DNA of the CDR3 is TGTGCCACCAGTGAACCGACAGGGCGTGAGCAGTTCTTC.

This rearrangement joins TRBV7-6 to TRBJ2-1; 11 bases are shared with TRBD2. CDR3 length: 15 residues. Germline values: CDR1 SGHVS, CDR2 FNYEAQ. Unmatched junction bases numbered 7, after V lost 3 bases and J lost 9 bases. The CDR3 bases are TGTGCCAGCAGCTTGTCGACTAGCGGGAAGACTGAGCAGTTCTTC. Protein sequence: CASSLSTSGKTEQFF.

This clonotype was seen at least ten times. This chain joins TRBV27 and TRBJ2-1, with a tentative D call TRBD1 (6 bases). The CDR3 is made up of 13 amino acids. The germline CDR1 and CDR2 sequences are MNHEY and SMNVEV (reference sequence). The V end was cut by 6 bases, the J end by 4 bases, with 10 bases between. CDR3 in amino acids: CASRTDRYNEQFF. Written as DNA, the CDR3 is TGTGCCAGCAGGACTGACAGGTACAATGAGCAGTTCTTC.

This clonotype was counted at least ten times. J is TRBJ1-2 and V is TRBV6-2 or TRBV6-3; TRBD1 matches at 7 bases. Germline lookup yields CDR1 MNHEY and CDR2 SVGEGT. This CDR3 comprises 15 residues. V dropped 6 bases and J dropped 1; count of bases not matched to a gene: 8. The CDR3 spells CASSDLQGNNYGYTF. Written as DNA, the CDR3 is TGTGCCAGCAGCGACTTACAGGGGAATAACTATGGCTACACCTTC.